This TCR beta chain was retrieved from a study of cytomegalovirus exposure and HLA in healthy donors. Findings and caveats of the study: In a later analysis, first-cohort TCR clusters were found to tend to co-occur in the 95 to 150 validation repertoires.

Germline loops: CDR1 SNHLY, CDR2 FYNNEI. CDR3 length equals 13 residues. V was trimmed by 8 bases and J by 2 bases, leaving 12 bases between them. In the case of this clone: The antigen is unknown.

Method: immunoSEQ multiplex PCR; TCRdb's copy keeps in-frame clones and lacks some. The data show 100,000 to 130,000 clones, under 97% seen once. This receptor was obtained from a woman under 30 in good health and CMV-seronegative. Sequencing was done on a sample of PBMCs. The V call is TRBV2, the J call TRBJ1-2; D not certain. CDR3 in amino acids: CASEGSDNYGYTF. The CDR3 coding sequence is TGTGCCAGCGAGGGCAGTGACAACTATGGCTACACCTTC.